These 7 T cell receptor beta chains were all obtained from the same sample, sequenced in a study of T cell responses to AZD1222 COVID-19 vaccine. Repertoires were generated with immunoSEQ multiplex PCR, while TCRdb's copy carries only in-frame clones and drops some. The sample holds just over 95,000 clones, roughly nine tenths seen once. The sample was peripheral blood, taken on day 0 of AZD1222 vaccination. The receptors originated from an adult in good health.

In DNA, the CDR3 is TGTGCCAGCGCAAGCCAGGTCCAGGGGAACTATGGCTACACCTTC. This translates into CASASQVQGNYGYTF. The J gene is TRBJ1-2, the V gene TRBV6-5, with D perhaps matching TRBD1 (6 bases). CDR1 MNHEY and CDR2 SVGAGI come from the germline V gene. Trimming left V 8 bases short and J 2 bases short, with 18 bases between. The CDR3 runs to 15 residues.

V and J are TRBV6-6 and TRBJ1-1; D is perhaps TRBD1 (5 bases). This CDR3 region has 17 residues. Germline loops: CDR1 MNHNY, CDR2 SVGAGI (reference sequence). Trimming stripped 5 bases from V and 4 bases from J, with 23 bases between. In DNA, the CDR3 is TGTGCCAGCAGTCCCCCATCGGGCGGAGGGACTGGCACTGAAGCTTTCTTT. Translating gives CASSPPSGGGTGTEAFF.

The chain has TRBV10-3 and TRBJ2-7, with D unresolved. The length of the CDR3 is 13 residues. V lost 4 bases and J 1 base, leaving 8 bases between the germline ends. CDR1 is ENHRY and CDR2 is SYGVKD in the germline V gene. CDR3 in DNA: TGTGCCATCAGTGGGCGGCTATCCTACGAGCAGTACTTC. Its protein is CAISGRLSYEQYF.

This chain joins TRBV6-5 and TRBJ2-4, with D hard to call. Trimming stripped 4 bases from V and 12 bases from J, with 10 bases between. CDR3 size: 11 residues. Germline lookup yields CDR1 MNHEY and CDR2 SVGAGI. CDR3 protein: CASSSLGSQYF. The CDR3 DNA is TGTGCCAGCAGTTCGTTGGGGTCTCAGTACTTC.

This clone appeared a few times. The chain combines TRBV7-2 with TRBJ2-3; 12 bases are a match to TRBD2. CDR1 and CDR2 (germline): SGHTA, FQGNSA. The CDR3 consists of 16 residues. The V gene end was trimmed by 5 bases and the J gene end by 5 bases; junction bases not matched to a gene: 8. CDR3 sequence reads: CASSPRLAGAKDTQYF. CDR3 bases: TGTGCCAGCAGCCCGCGACTAGCGGGGGCTAAAGATACGCAGTATTTT.

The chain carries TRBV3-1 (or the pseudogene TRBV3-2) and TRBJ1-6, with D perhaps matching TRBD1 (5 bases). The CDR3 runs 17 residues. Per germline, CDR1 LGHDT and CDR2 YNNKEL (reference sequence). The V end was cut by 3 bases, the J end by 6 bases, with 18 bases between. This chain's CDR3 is CASSHPTGRESNSPLHF. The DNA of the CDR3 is TGTGCCAGCAGCCATCCCACGGGCAGGGAGAGTAATTCACCCCTCCACTTT.

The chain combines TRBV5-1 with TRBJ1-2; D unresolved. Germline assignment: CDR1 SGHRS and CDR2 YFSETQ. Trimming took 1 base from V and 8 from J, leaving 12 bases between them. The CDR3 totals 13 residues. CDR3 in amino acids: CASSLPPMEGYTF. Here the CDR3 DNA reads TGCGCCAGCAGCTTGCCCCCTATGGAGGGCTACACCTTC.